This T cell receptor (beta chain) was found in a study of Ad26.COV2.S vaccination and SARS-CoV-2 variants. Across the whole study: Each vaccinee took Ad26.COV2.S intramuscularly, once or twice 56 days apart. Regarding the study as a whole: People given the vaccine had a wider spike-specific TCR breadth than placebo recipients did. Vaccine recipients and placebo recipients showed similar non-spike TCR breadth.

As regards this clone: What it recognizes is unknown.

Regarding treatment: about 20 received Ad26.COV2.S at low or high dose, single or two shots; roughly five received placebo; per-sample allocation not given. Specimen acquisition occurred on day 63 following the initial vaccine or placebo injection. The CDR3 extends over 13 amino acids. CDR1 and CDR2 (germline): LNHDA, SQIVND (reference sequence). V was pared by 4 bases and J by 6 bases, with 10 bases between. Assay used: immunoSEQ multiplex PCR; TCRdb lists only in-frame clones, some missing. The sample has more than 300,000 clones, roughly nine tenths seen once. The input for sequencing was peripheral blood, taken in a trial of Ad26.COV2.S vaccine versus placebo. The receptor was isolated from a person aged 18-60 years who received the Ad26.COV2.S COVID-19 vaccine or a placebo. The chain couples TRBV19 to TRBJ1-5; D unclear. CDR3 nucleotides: TGTGCCAGTAGTAAGGTCCGGGGTCAGCCCCAGCATTTT. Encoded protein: CASSKVRGQPQHF.